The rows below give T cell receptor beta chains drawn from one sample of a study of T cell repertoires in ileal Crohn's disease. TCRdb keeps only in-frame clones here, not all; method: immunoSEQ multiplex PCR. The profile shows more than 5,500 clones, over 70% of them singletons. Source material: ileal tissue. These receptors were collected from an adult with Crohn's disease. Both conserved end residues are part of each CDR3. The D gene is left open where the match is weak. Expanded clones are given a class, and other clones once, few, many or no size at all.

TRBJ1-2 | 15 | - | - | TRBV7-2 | TGTGCCAGCAGCTTAGATGCAGTTGCTAACTATGGCTACACCTTC | CASSLDAVANYGYTF
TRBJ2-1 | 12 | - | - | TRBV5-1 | TGCGCCAGCAGCCCCGACTTAAACGGGCAGTTCTTC | CASSPDLNGQFF
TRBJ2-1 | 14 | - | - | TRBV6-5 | TGTGCCAGCAGTTACGATGGGGGTAGCGGAGAGCAGTTCTTC | CASSYDGGSGEQFF
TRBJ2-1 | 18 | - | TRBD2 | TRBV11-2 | TGTGCCAGCAGCCGGCGGACTAGCGGGGGGCCACTCTACAATGAGCAGTTCTTC | CASSRRTSGGPLYNEQFF
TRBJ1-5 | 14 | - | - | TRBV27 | TGTGCCAGCAGTCACCACGACAAGGATCAGCCCCAGCATTTT | CASSHHDKDQPQHF
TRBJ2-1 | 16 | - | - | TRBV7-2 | TGTGCCAGCAGCTTAGAGCTACAGGTGGACTACAATGAGCAGTTCTTC | CASSLELQVDYNEQFF
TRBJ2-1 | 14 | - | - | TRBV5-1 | TGCGCCAGCAGCTTAGGGGAACTATACAATGAGCAGTTCTTC | CASSLGELYNEQFF
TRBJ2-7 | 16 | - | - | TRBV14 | TGTGCCAGCAGCCAAGTCGAAGGGTCAGGGGCCTACGAGCAGTACTTC | CASSQVEGSGAYEQYF
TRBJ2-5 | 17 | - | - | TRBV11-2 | TGTGCCAGCAGCCGGAAGGGGTTGGCCGACGGGGGAGAGACCCAGTACTTC | CASSRKGLADGGETQYF
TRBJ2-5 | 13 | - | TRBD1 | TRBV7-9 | TGTGCCAGCAGCCAGGGACAGGGCAAGACCCAGTACTTC | CASSQGQGKTQYF
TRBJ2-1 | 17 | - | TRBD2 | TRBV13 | TGTGCCAGCAGCTTCTATCTCTCGGCGGGAGCAGGAAATGAGCAGTTCTTC | CASSFYLSAGAGNEQFF
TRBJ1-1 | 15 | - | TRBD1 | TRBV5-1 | TGCGCCAGCAGCTTTCTGGGACAGGGGAACACTGAAGCTTTCTTT | CASSFLGQGNTEAFF
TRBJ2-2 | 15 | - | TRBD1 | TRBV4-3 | TGCGCCAGCAGCCAGGGGACAGGGAGTGGCGGGGAGCTGTTTTTT | CASSQGTGSGGELFF
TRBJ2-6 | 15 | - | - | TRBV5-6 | TGTGCCAGCAGCAAACGATCACGGTTGGCCAACGTCCTGACTTTC | CASSKRSRLANVLTF
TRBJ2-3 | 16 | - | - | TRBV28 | TGTGCCAGCAGTTATCCAGGGCCCAGGTGGGGAGATACGCAGTATTTT | CASSYPGPRWGDTQYF
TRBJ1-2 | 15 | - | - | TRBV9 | TGTGCCAGCAGCGTACAGTCCGCAGGCAGTCCCGGCTACACCTTC | CASSVQSAGSPGYTF
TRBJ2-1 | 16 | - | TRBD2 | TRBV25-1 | TGTGCCAGCAGTGAATTACTAGCGGCCTTCTACAATGAGCAGTTCTTC | CASSELLAAFYNEQFF
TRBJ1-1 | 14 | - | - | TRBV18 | TGTGCCAGCTCACCCTCAAGAGGAAACACTGAAGCTTTCTTT | CASSPSRGNTEAFF
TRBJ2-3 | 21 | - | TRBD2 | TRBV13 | TGTGCCAGCAGCTGGGCAGATGTTGCTAGCGGGGGCCAAGGGGCCACAGATACGCAGTATTTT | CASSWADVASGGQGATDTQYF
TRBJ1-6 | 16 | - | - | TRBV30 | TGTGCCTGGAGTGTTCGGCGGAGCTCCTATAATTCACCCCTCCACTTT | CAWSVRRSSYNSPLHF
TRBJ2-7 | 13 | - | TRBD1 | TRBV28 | TGTGCCAGTAAGACAGGGGCGAGGTACGAGCAGTACTTC | CASKTGARYEQYF
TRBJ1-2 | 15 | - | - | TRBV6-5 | TGTGCCAGCAGTTACAGCTGGACGGGAAACTATGGCTACACCTTC | CASSYSWTGNYGYTF
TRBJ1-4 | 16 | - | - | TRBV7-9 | TGTGCCAGCAGCTCAAAGGGGTTGGGGGCACGTGAAAAACTGTTTTTT | CASSSKGLGAREKLFF
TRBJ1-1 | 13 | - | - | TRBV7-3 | TGTGCCAGCAGCTTATTATCGAACACTGAAGCTTTCTTT | CASSLLSNTEAFF
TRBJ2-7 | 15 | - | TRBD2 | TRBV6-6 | TGTGCCAGCAGTAGAATAGCGGGAGGGACCTACGAGCAGTACTTC | CASSRIAGGTYEQYF
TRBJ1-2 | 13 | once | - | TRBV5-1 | TGCGCCAGCAGCCCTGACAGCGTTTATGGCTACACCTTC | CASSPDSVYGYTF
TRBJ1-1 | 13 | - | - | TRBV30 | TGTGCCTCTAATAGGGGGGGGAACTCTGAAGCTTTCTTT | CASNRGGNSEAFF
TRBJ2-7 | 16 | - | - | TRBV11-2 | TGTGCCAGCAGCCTCCTATCCAGGCACTTGATCTACGAGCAGTACTTC | CASSLLSRHLIYEQYF
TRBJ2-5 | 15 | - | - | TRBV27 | TGTGCCAGCAGCCTCGCCCCCGGGACAAGGGAGACCCAGTACTTC | CASSLAPGTRETQYF
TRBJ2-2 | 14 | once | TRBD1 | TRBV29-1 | TGCAGCGCAACCGGGACAGCGAACACCGGGGAGCTGTTTTTT | CSATGTANTGELFF
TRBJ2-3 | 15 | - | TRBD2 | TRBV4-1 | TGCGCCAGCAGCCAAGCCAGCGGGAGCTCAGATACGCAGTATTTT | CASSQASGSSDTQYF
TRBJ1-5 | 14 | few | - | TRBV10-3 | TGTGCCATCAGTGACCAGGGCGGAAATCAGCCCCAGCATTTT | CAISDQGGNQPQHF
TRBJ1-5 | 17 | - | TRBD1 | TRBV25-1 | TGTGCCAGCAGTCTTGGACAGGACAGTAGTAGCAATCAGCCCCAGCATTTT | CASSLGQDSSSNQPQHF
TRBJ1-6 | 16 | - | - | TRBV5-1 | TGCGCCAGCAGCTTAAGGGGGGGTAGGGATAATTCACCCCTCCACTTT | CASSLRGGRDNSPLHF
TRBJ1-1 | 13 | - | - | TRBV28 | TGTGCCAGCCGGAGGGTTATGAACACTGAAGCTTTCTTT | CASRRVMNTEAFF
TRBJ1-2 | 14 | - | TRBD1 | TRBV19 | TGTGCCAGTACCCCCGGGACAGGGATCTATGGCTACACCTTC | CASTPGTGIYGYTF
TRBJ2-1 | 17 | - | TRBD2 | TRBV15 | TGTGCCACCAGCTCCCCAACGGAACTAGCGACCTACAATGAGCAGTTCTTC | CATSSPTELATYNEQFF
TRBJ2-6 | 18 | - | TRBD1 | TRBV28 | TGTGCCAGCAGTCCCTGGACAGGGGGCGCGGGAGGGGCCAACGTCCTGACTTTC | CASSPWTGGAGGANVLTF
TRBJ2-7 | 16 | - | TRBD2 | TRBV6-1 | TGTGCCAGCAGTGAAGCGCTTCGGGGGGGGTCCTACGAGCAGTACTTC | CASSEALRGGSYEQYF
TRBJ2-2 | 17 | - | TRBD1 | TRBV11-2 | TGTGCCAGCAGCTTAGCCGGACAGGGGCTGAACACCGGGGAGCTGTTTTTT | CASSLAGQGLNTGELFF
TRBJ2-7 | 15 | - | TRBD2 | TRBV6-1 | TGTGCCAGCAGTGGTGCGACTAGCGGTACGAGCGAGCAGTACTTC | CASSGATSGTSEQYF
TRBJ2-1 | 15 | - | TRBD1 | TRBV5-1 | TGCGCCAGCAGCTTACCGGGACAGGGTGATGCAGAGCAGTTCTTC | CASSLPGQGDAEQFF
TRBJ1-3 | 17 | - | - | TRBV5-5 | TGTGCCAGCAGCTTGGCCCGGCCGGGAAACTCTGGAAACACCATATATTTT | CASSLARPGNSGNTIYF
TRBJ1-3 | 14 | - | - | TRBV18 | TGTGCCAGCTCACCCCTACAGGGTGTAGACACCATATATTTT | CASSPLQGVDTIYF
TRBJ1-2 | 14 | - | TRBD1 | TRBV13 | TGTGCCAGCAGCTGGTGGACAGGAAACTATGGCTACACCTTC | CASSWWTGNYGYTF
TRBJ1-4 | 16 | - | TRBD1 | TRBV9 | TGTGCCAGCAGCGTAGACACAGACAGGGTTAATGAAAAACTGTTTTTT | CASSVDTDRVNEKLFF
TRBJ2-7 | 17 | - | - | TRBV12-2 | TGTGCAAGTCGCTTAGCGTGGCGGGGACAGTCTCCCTACGAGCAGTACTTC | CASRLAWRGQSPYEQYF
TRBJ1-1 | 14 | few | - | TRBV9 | TGTGCCAGCAGCCGCCAGACAGGGAACACTGAAGCTTTCTTT | CASSRQTGNTEAFF
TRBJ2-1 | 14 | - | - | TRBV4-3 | TGCGCCAGCAGCCATACCGCCCTAGGTAATGAGCAGTTCTTC | CASSHTALGNEQFF
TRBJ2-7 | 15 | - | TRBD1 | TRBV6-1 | TGTGCCAGCAGTGTTTCAGGACAGGGATCCTACGAGCAGTACTTC | CASSVSGQGSYEQYF
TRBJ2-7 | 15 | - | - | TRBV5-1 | TGCGCCAGCAGCCCCCAGTTACGGGGAGACCACGAGCAGTACTTC | CASSPQLRGDHEQYF
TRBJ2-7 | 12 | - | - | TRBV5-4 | TGTGCCAGCAGCTTGGGGGGCGGCGAGCAGTACTTC | CASSLGGGEQYF
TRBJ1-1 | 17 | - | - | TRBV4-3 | TGCGCCAGCAGCCAAGATCCGGGGGTGAAACGAGGTACTGAAGCTTTCTTT | CASSQDPGVKRGTEAFF